Below, one TCR beta chain is given with its context. What it recognizes is unknown. This sample was taken from a study of OX40 agonist ivuxolimab in advanced cancers. Study summary: Intravenous ivuxolimab at 0.01 to 10 mg/kg was given to patients every 2 weeks. Dose-escalation patients had hepatocellular carcinoma, melanoma, renal cell or head and neck cancer. Study outcomes and limitations: At 0.1 to 3.0 mg/kg, clonal expansion of CD4+ and CD8+ blood T cells had occurred by week 6.

The protocol was immunoSEQ multiplex PCR, while the TCRdb copy is restricted to in-frame clones and leaves out a portion. This sample has 65,000 to 90,000 clones, with approximately 85% found just once. The material sequenced was CD4+ or CD8+ T cells sorted from blood, taken in a trial of the OX40 agonist ivuxolimab. The clonotype comes from an adult with an advanced solid tumor such as melanoma, head and neck, liver or kidney cancer.

The CDR3 region has the DNA TGTGCTAGTGGTTTTAGAAGCAATCAGCCCCAGCATTTT. As protein: CASGFRSNQPQHF. This rearrangement joins TRBV12-5 to TRBJ1-5; no clear D gene. This CDR3 is 13 amino acids long. Trimming removed 3 bases from V and 1 base from J, with 4 bases in between. Germline V CDR1 and CDR2: LGHNT, FRNRAP.